This T cell receptor beta chain stems from a study of cytomegalovirus exposure and HLA in healthy donors. The CDR3 totals 12 residues. Trimming pared 8 bases from V and 4 bases from J, leaving 9 bases between. Germline lookup yields CDR1 SEHNR and CDR2 FQNEAQ (reference sequence). Donors had nominal health at sampling but likely had unrecorded immune exposures. A multiplex PCR was run with 60 Vbeta primers and 13 Jbeta primers. Per the original data handling: Per a later analysis, the number of unique TCR beta chains was some 80 million, of which 9 million to 14 million were shared. Libraries were prepared by immunoSEQ multiplex PCR; TCRdb keeps only in-frame clonotypes and omits some of them. V, J and clone size derive from that table, while D and trimming were established from the DNA sequence. The sample lists some 140,000 clones, roughly 80% occurring once.

The genes are TRBV7-9 and TRBJ2-1; unclear D gene. The sequenced sample was PBMCs. The origin of this receptor is a man aged 25-45 years in good health and CMV-seronegative. The CDR3 spells CASLRVYNEQFF. The CDR3, as DNA: TGTGCCAGCCTTCGGGTATACAATGAGCAGTTCTTC.